This T cell receptor (beta chain) was sequenced during a study of T cell responses to AZD1222 COVID-19 vaccine (dated by TCRdb to the early 2020s). Study-level background: Because spike-specific TCR depth and breadth did not differ between the two schedules, AZD1222 recipients who got a second dose at roughly 4 weeks were pooled with those who got a second dose at roughly 12 weeks. A total of 233 trial participants underwent TCR sequencing, of whom 200 to 220 had received two doses of AZD1222 and approximately 26 had received two doses of the MenACWY control vaccine. Enrollment into the trials was organized by age into subgroups of 18-55, 56-69 and 70-plus years, and those subgroups contained approximately 160, 26 and 62 TCR-sequenced participants, respectively. General conclusions and limits of the study: In the small 56-69-year group, the increase in depth fell short of significance, most likely because of low power. Because no day 14 peak-response samples were available, the repertoires could be characterized only after the peak T cell response. Conclusions about previously exposed vaccinees are limited because only a handful of AZD1222 recipients were SARS-CoV-2 seropositive at baseline. A significant rise in spike-specific TCR breadth and depth was observed after two AZD1222 doses relative to day 0 and relative to MenACWY recipients. Participants were mostly white British, with more females than males. The authors suggested clonal diversity may have been underestimated. The vaccine-associated CD4 TCRs covered the entire spike protein, and the dominant responses fell in regions 160-218 and 743-854. Nearly half of unique spike-specific TCRs reportedly recognized epitopes outside regions mutated in the B.1.351 and B.1.1.7 variants.

CDR1 is given as SGHDT and CDR2 as YYEEEE, both from the germline V gene. V loses 4 bases, J loses 5 bases, and the germline ends lie 18 bases apart. The CDR3, from cysteine to phenylalanine, totals 15 residues. Only the CDR3 region is kept as DNA, spanning 45 bases read in frame from base 1. The CDR3 regions of human TCRbeta chains were subjected to immunosequencing. The authors' analysis ran thus. TCRs in the repertoires were matched against a reference library of SARS-CoV-2-specific TCRs that had been generated with the MIRA antigen-specificity platform. Breadth was defined as the fraction of unique TCRs that were SARS-CoV-2-associated, and depth was defined as the fraction of total T cells that were SARS-CoV-2-associated. Using the MIRA data, each spike-specific TCR was mapped to the spike region that the TCR reacts to and placed in a CD4 or CD8 class. Log10-transformed breadth and depth values were compared by one-way ANOVA with Sidak's multiple comparisons tests. TCRdb re-hosts the immuneACCESS table, in-frame sequences only. Its copies lack some clones; in the studies checked, an unresolved V gene accounts for under half of them, and the cause for the rest is not known. The V and J calls and clone size come from that table; D and trimming were worked out from the DNA. This sample gives 100,000 to 150,000 clones in total; 89% of them show up just once. Around 4% of the sample is taken by the ten largest.

The time point label here, explained by the study, means: baseline before first vaccination. Samples from vaccinated people were obtained from the UK trials COV001 and COV002, which included a single-blind randomized controlled phase 2/3 trial of AZD1222 (ChAdOx1 nCoV-19) in healthy adults. For TCRbeta chain sequencing, PBMC samples from trial participants were taken at day 0 and at day 28 after the second dose. Points on this clone: Its antigen is still unknown. Base qualities were left out, and no much larger clone turns up one base away.

The source of this sequence is an adult in good health. Specimen: peripheral blood, collected on day 0 of AZD1222 vaccination. Recombination joined TRBV5-6 with TRBJ2-5; the D gene may be TRBD1 or TRBD2, since each aligns over 6 bases. The DNA sequence reads TGTGCCAGCAGCGCCGTCGGGGGCTCGGGTGAGACCCAGTACTTC. This sequence encodes CASSAVGGSGETQYF.